Listed here is a single T cell receptor beta chain. Antigen specificity is unknown. Libraries were prepared by immunoSEQ multiplex PCR; TCRdb keeps only in-frame clonotypes and omits some of them. The table includes 96,000 or so clones, about 90% detected once. Trimming cost V 8 bases and J 4 bases; bases outside gene matches: 2. The V gene's germline CDR1 is ENHRY and CDR2 SYGVKD. The CDR3 totals 12 residues. The data derive from a study of graft-versus-host responses after intestinal transplantation. Study overall: Every one of the recipients received anti-thymocyte globulin induction and afterwards took tacrolimus and steroids for around 3 years.

Points from the study as a whole: Detected in recipient marrow were GvH clones, some of which were first observed in ileum or blood.

This specimen was unstimulated CD4+ T cells sorted from spleen or lymph node cells, taken before intestinal transplant. The receptor comes from a human donor who received an intestinal transplant. The chain combines TRBV10-3 with TRBJ2-7; 10 bases agree with TRBD2. The CDR3 DNA follows: TGTGCCATCCGGACTAGCGGTTACGAGCAGTACTTC. As protein: CAIRTSGYEQYF.